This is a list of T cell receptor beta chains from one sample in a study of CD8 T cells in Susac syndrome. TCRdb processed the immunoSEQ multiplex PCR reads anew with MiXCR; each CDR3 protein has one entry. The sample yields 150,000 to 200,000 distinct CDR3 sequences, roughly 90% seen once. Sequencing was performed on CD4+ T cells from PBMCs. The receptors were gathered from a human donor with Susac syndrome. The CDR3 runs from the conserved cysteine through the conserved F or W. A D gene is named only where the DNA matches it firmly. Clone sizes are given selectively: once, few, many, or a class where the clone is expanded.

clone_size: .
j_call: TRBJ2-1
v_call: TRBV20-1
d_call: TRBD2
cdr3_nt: TGCAGTGCTCCCGCGTCGGGAGGGCCTAATGAGCAGTTCTTC
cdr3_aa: CSAPASGGPNEQFF

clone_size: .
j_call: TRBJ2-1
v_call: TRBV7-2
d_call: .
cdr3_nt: TGTGCCAGCAGCCCCGAACCCGGGGGTGAGCAGTTCTTC
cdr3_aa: CASSPEPGGEQFF

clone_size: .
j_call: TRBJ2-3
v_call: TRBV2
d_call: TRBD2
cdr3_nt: TGTGCCAGCAGTGGTAGCGGGGAGACAGATACGCAGTATTTT
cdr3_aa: CASSGSGETDTQYF

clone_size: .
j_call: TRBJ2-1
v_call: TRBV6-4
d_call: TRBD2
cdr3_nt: TGTGCCAGTAAGGGACTAGCGGAGAACAATGAGCAGTTCTTC
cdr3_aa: CASKGLAENNEQFF

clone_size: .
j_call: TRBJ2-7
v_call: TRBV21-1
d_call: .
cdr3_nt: TGTGCCAGCAGCGCGGGCTACGAGCAGTACTTC
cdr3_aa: CASSAGYEQYF

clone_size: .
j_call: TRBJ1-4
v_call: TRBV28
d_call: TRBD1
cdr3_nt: TGTGCCAGCAGTCTACACCTCCAGGGGGCGATTGAAAAACTGTTTTTT
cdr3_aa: CASSLHLQGAIEKLFF

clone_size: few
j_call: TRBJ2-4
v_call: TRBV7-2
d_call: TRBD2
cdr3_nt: TGTGCCAGCAGTAGGGACTATCTAGCCAAAAACATTCAGTACTTC
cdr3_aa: CASSRDYLAKNIQYF

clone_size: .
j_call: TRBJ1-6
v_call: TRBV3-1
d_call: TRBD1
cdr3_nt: TGTGCCAGCAGCCCAGGACAGGGTCACTATTCACCCCTCCACTTT
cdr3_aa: CASSPGQGHYSPLHF

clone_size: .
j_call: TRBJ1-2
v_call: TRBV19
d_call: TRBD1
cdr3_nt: TGTGCCAGTAGTAATACAGGGGAGAACGGCTACACCTTC
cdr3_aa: CASSNTGENGYTF

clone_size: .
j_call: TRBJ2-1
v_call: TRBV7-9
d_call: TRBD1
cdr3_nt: TGTGCCAGCAGCTTGGAAGGACAGGGGTTGTACAATGAGCAGTTCTTC
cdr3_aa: CASSLEGQGLYNEQFF

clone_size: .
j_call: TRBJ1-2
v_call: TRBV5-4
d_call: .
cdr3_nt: TGTGCCAGCAGCGATGAAGCAATCTTTAACTATGGCTACACCTTC
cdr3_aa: CASSDEAIFNYGYTF

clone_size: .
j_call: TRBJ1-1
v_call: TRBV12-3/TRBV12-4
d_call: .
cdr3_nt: TGTGCCAGCAGTTTTGCCGAGAACGAAGCTTTCTTT
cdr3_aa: CASSFAENEAFF

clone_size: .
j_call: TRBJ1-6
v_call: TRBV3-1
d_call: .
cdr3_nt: TGTGCCAGCAGCCGCCCGGGACAAGTTCTTTCACCCCTCCACTTT
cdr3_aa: CASSRPGQVLSPLHF

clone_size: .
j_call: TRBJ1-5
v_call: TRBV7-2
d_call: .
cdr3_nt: TGTGCCAGCAGCTTAGTCGCAGATAGCAATCAGCCCCAGCATTTT
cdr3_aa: CASSLVADSNQPQHF

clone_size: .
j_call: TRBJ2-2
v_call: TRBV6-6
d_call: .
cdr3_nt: TGTGCCAGCAGTTACTCGTCCGGGGTGAACACCGGGGAGCTGTTTTTT
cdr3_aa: CASSYSSGVNTGELFF

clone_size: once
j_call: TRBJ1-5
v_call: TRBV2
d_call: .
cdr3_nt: TGTGCCAGCAGTGTGGGGAGGGCCGGACAGCCCCAGCATTTT
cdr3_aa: CASSVGRAGQPQHF

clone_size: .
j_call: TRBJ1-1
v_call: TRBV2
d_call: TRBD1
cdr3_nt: TGTGCCAGCAGTGAGTGGGACAGGCTCTACACTGAAGCTTTCTTT
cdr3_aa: CASSEWDRLYTEAFF

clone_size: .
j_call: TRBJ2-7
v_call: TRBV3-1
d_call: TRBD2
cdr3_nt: TGTGCCCCTTCACTAGCGGACTATTTCTACGAGCAGTACTTC
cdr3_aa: CAPSLADYFYEQYF

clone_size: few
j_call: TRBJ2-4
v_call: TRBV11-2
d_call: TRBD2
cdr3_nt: TGTGCCAGCAGCTTCGCGGGAGCGGCCAAAAACATTCAGTACTTC
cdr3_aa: CASSFAGAAKNIQYF

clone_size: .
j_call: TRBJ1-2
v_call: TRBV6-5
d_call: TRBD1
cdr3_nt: TGTGCCAGCAGAACGGGACAGGGGGCCTATGGCTACACCTTC
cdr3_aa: CASRTGQGAYGYTF